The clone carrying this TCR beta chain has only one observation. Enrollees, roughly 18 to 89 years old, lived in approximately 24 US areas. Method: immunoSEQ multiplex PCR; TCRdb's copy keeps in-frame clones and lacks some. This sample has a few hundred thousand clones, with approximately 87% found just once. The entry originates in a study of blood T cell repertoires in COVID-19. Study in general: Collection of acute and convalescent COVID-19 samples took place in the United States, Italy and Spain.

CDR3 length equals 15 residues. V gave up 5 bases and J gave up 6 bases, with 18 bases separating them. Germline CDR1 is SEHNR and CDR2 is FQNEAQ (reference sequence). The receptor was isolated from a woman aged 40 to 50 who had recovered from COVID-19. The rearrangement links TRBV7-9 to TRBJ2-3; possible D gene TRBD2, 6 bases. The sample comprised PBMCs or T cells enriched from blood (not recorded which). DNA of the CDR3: TGTGCCAGCAGCCCCGGGGGTATCCTTCGCGATACGCAGTATTTT. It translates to CASSPGGILRDTQYF. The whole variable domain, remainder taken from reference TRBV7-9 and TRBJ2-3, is DTGVSQNPRHKITKRGQNVTFRCDPISEHNRLYWYRQTLGQGPEFLTYFQNEAQLEKSRLLSDRFSAERPKGSFSTLEIQRTEQGDSAMYLCASSPGGILRDTQYFGPGTRLTVL.